This T cell receptor (beta chain) is from a study of cytomegalovirus exposure and HLA in healthy donors. The overall study: Sequencing of roughly 180 million T cells in an earlier analysis found 90 million to 120 million unique TCR beta sequences. Notes on the study in general: Later analysis indicated greater clonal expansion among HLA-associated TCR beta chains than among equally common other chains.

The CDR3 spans 15 residues. Germline CDR1 is SNHLY and CDR2 is FYNNEI. V dropped 8 bases and J dropped 9; count of bases not matched to a gene: 14. Both 60 Vbeta primers and 13 Jbeta primers went into the PCR. In the authors' methods: An analysis that came later counted 70 million to 100 million unique TCR beta chains, approximately 12 million shared. This table comes from immunoSEQ multiplex PCR, and its TCRdb copy is limited to in-frame clones, with some not included. Clone size and V and J calls were adopted from that table, with D and trimming inferred from the DNA. The sample contains about 120,000 clones, more than 55% of which appear only once. This clone was counted once. What it binds is unknown.

Sequencing used PBMCs. This chain uses TRBV2 with TRBJ2-1; 9 bases match TRBD1. This receptor was obtained from a man in his late teens or twenties in good health and CMV-seronegative. CDR3 sequence: CASFLNRQGGSEQFF. DNA of the CDR3: TGTGCCAGCTTCCTGAACCGACAGGGGGGAAGTGAGCAGTTCTTC.